This T cell receptor (beta chain) was observed in a study of human T cells and chemical hapten exposure. Study-level results: Having alopecia, donors may respond immunologically unlike healthy people. The number of TCRs above 1 in 1000 frequency did not change after DPC sensitization.

Each cDNA molecule in the library carried unique molecular identifiers. TCRdb fed the RACE reads into MiXCR, producing one record per CDR3 protein. This sample yields about 53,000 distinct CDR3 sequences, of which roughly 9.8% are seen a single time; 8% to 10% belongs to the top ten. Trimming pared 5 bases from V and 5 bases from J, leaving 18 bases between. The CDR3 totals 15 residues. CDR1 and CDR2 from the germline V gene are SGHTA and FQGTGA. Documented time point: pre-sensitization, week 0. Treatment specified: therapeutic diphenylcyclopropenone sensitization with weekly scalp DPC. This clonotype was recorded at least ten times. Its target is unknown.

This clonotype originated in a man in his forties with alopecia areata. Some clones in this sample may be carry-over from other donors' samples. The input for sequencing was whole blood, taken in connection with sensitization to the hapten diphenylcyclopropenone (DPC). This rearrangement joins TRBV7-3 to TRBJ2-5; D may be TRBD2 (6 bases). The CDR3 sequence is CASSLAGSRGETQYF. CDR3 DNA sequence: TGTGCCAGCAGCCTGGCCGGGAGCCGGGGGGAGACCCAGTACTTC.